This entry features one TCR beta chain sequence. The authors extracted RNA and reverse transcribed it into cDNA as the sequencing template. Sequencing was performed with immunoSEQ multiplex PCR; in TCRdb, only in-frame clones are kept and a portion is missing. The sample contains some 180,000 clones, about 55% of which appear only once. The V end lost 0 bases, the J end lost 3 bases, and 14 bases lay between the germline ends. The CDR3 is made up of 15 amino acids. Looked up from germline, CDR1 is GTSNPN and CDR2 is SVGIG (reference sequence). This sample stems from a study of CD8+ T cells in alopecia areata. Sample treatment: oral pan-JAK inhibitor, 5-10 mg twice daily.

This sample comprised CD8+ T cells sorted from blood, obtained at week 24, from a patient treated with tofacitinib. This TCR came from a human donor with alopecia areata. The J gene is TRBJ1-2, the V gene TRBV30; D gene ambiguous. The CDR3 DNA is TGTGCCTGGAGTGTTTTAGGGCAGCCAGACTATGGCTACACCTTC. It encodes CAWSVLGQPDYGYTF.